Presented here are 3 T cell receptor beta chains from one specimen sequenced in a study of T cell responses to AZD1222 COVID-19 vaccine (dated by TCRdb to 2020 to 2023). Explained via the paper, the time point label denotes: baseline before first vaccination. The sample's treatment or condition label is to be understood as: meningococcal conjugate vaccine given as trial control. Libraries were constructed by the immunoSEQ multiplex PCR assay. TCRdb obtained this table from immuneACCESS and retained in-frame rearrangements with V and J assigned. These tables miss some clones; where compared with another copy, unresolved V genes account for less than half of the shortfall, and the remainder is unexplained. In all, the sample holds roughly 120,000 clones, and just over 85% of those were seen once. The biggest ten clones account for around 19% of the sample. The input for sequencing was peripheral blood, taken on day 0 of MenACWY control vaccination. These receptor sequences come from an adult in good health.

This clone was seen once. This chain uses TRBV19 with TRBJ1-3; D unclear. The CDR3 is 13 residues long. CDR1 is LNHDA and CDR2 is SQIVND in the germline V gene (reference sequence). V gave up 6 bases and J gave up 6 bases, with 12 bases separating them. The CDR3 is CASSRPQLNTIYF. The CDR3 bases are TGTGCCAGTAGCCGACCCCAACTAAACACCATATATTTT. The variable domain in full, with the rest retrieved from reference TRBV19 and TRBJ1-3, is DGGITQSPKYLFRKEGQNVTLSCEQNLNHDAMYWYRQDPGQGLRLIYYSQIVNDFQKGDIAEGYSVSREKKESFPLTVTSAQKNPTAFYLCASSRPQLNTIYFGEGSWLTVV.

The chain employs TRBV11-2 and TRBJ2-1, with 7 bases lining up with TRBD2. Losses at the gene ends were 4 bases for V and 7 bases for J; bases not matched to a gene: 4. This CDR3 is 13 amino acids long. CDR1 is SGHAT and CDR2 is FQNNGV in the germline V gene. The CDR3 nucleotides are TGTGCCAGCAGCTCGACTAGCCGTAATGAGCAGTTCTTC. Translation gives CASSSTSRNEQFF.

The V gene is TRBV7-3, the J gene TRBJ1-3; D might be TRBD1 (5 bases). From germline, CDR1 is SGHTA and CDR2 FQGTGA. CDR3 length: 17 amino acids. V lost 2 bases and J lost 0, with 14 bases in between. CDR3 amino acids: CASSLGGSPVSGNTIYF. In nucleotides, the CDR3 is TGTGCCAGCAGCTTAGGGGGTAGTCCCGTCTCTGGAAACACCATATATTTT.